These 16 T cell receptor beta chains share one sample of origin, sequenced in a study of Graves' ophthalmopathy and Graves' hyperthyroidism. Transcripts of RNA were the source for amplifying TCR beta CDR3 regions. An initial RT-PCR round employing HTBI primers preceded a second-round multiplex PCR. TCRdb called the multiplex PCR reads again in MiXCR, with one record for every CDR3 protein. The sample holds roughly 300,000 distinct CDR3 sequences, roughly 15% seen once. Sequenced: peripheral blood. All receptors derive from an adult man with Graves' ophthalmopathy.

This clonotype was recorded many times. The chain links TRBV5-1 to TRBJ1-1, with TRBD1 as a possible D gene (5 bases). Between the trimmed V and J ends, which lost 1 base and 4 bases, there was a span of 11 bases. The V gene's germline CDR1 is SGHRS and CDR2 YFSETQ. The CDR3 covers 14 residues. CDR3 sequence: CASSLQGYGTEAFF. Here the CDR3 DNA reads TGCGCCAGCAGCTTGCAGGGATATGGCACTGAAGCTTTCTTT.

The sample holds many counts of this clonotype. The chain joins TRBV2 to TRBJ2-5, with D perhaps TRBD1 (5 bases). Germline V gene sequence: CDR1 SNHLY, CDR2 FYNNEI. This CDR3 has 17 residues. Trimming shortened V by 1 base and J by 5 bases, and 20 bases separated the two germline ends. CDR3 sequence (DNA): TGTGCCAGCAGTGAAGAATCCCCCAGGGTCATTATGGAGACCCAGTACTTC. Residues: CASSEESPRVIMETQYF.

A remark on this clonotype: This could be a read error, since a much larger clone is one nucleotide away. The rearrangement links TRBV4-2 to TRBJ1-6; 8 bases are shared with TRBD1. The CDR3 runs 16 residues. Germline-derived CDR1 and CDR2 are LGHNA and YNFKEQ. Written as DNA, the CDR3 is TGTGCCAGCAGCCCCGACGGACAGGGTCGGTTTTCATCCCTCCACTTT. It yields the protein CASSPDGQGRFSSLHF.

This clonotype was found many times. The chain uses TRBV4-1 and TRBJ2-5; 9 bases are shared with TRBD2. Germline values: CDR1 MGHRA, CDR2 YSYEKL. J lost 5 bases, V lost 4 bases, and 5 bases had no gene match. The CDR3 spans 14 residues. For the CDR3, the DNA is TGCGCCAGCAGCCGTCTAGCGGGATTGGAGACCCAGTACTTC. Encoded protein: CASSRLAGLETQYF.

This clonotype came up many times. The V call is TRBV28, the J call TRBJ2-7; 7 bases match TRBD2. Unmatched junction bases numbered 2, after V lost 1 base and J lost 5 bases. Germline loops: CDR1 MDHEN, CDR2 SYDVKM. The CDR3 is made up of 13 amino acids. The CDR3 region is CASSLSGRDEQYF. The CDR3 DNA is TGTGCCAGCAGTTTATCAGGGAGGGACGAGCAGTACTTC.

Ten or more counts support this clonotype. The gene calls are TRBV6-2 or TRBV6-3 and TRBJ2-5; 15 bases are shared with TRBD2. The junction had 5 bases not matched to a gene; V was cut back by 6 bases and J by 0 bases. The CDR3 has 17 residues. From germline, CDR1 is MNHEY and CDR2 SVGEGT. For the CDR3, the DNA is TGTGCCAGCAGCCACAGGACTAGCGGGAGGGACCAAGAGACCCAGTACTTC. Protein product: CASSHRTSGRDQETQYF.

In this sample, this clonotype turned up many times. The CDR3 DNA sequence: TGTGCCAGCAGCCAAGATTGGGGAACAGGAGAGACCCAGTACTTC. It translates to CASSQDWGTGETQYF. The chain couples TRBV14 to TRBJ2-5; D possibly corresponds to TRBD1 (5 bases). CDR3 size: 15 residues. Germline CDR1 SGHDN, CDR2 FVKESK. Trimming pared 0 bases from V and 4 bases from J, leaving 12 bases between.

This clonotype occurred many times. This chain uses TRBV7-2 with TRBJ2-7; 7 bases map to TRBD1. Germline-derived CDR1 and CDR2 are SGHTA and FQGNSA. The CDR3 loop spans 15 amino acids. V was pared by 1 base and J by 0 bases, with 3 bases of the junction left unmatched. CDR3 region: CASSLVQGNSYEQYF. The CDR3 DNA sequence: TGTGCCAGCAGCTTAGTACAGGGGAACTCCTACGAGCAGTACTTC.

At least ten counts were recorded for this clonotype. The junction departs from the called germline gene at one end, perhaps through a read error. V is TRBV15 and J is TRBJ2-5; possible D gene TRBD1, 7 bases. Germline assignment: CDR1 LNHNV and CDR2 YYDKDF (reference sequence). The CDR3 has 19 residues. CDR3 amino acids: CATSRDPSRGANNQETQYF. For the CDR3, the DNA is TGTGCCACCAGCAGAGATCCGAGCAGGGGGGCCAATAACCAAGAGACCCAATACTTC.

This clonotype was recorded at least ten times. The chain joins TRBV20-1 to TRBJ2-5, with 9 nucleotides matching TRBD2. Losses at the gene ends were 0 bases for V and 7 bases for J; bases not matched to a gene: 6. Germline V gene data show CDR1 as DFQATT and CDR2 as SNEGSKA (reference sequence). The CDR3 has 14 residues. As DNA, the CDR3 is TGCAGTGCTAGAGAGGGGACTAGCTCGATGACCCAGTACTTC. Its protein product is CSAREGTSSMTQYF.

The chain couples TRBV4-2 to TRBJ2-5; 10 nucleotides line up with TRBD2. V trimming: 3 bases; J trimming: 3 bases; junction bases outside the gene matches: 7. This CDR3 comprises 16 residues. Per the germline V gene, CDR1 is LGHNA and CDR2 is YNFKEQ. The CDR3 DNA sequence: TGTGCCAGCAGCCACGTTAATCTAGCGGGGGAAGAGACCCAGTACTTC. This encodes CASSHVNLAGEETQYF.

This clonotype was counted ten times or more. This chain uses TRBV5-4 with TRBJ2-5; D gene unclear. V was shortened by 0 bases and J by 4 bases, with 13 bases between the two germline ends. Per germline, CDR1 SGHNT and CDR2 YYREEE (reference sequence). The CDR3 is made up of 15 amino acids. CDR3 bases: TGTGCCAGCAGCTTGGATTCAAGGGATCGAGAGACCCAGTACTTC. Translating it yields CASSLDSRDRETQYF.

The sample holds many counts of this clonotype. The chain is built from TRBV6-1 and TRBJ2-7, with unresolved D. Germline V lookup: CDR1 MNHNS, CDR2 SASEGT. The V end lost 1 base, the J end lost 4 bases, and 8 bases lay between the germline ends. This CDR3 has 13 amino acids. CDR3 coding DNA: TGTGCCAGCAGTGAAGGTTGGGGTTACGAGCAGTACTTC. Its translation: CASSEGWGYEQYF.

This clonotype has a count of ten or more. CDR3: CASSQSGTAKNIQYF. The CDR3 DNA is TGTGCCAGCAGCCAAAGCGGAACTGCCAAAAACATTCAGTACTTC. The chain joins TRBV4-2 to TRBJ2-4; maybe TRBD2 (5 bases). Trimming stripped 2 bases from V and 1 base from J, with 9 bases between. The CDR3 contains 15 residues. CDR1 is LGHNA and CDR2 is YNFKEQ in the germline V gene.

The V and J genes are TRBV27 and TRBJ1-2; D is unclear. The CDR3 extends over 15 amino acids. Deletions cut 6 bases from V and 0 bases from J, with 14 bases between. The germline gives CDR1 MNHEY, CDR2 SMNVEV (reference sequence). The CDR3: CASSLKLGTNYGYTF. CDR3 nucleotide sequence: TGTGCCAGCAGCCTGAAGCTGGGGACTAACTATGGCTACACCTTC.

This chain connects TRBV28 to TRBJ2-7, with 7 bases fitting TRBD2. The germline gives CDR1 MDHEN, CDR2 SYDVKM. The CDR3 is 14 amino acids. The V gene end was trimmed by 2 bases and the J gene end by 5 bases; junction bases not matched to a gene: 6. In DNA form, the CDR3 reads TGTGCCAGCAGTTTAAGCGGGGATCTAAACGAGCAGTACTTC. This encodes CASSLSGDLNEQYF.